The 5 T cell receptor beta chains below were found in one sample sequenced in a study of blood T cell repertoires in COVID-19. Here immunoSEQ multiplex PCR was the method, and the copy in TCRdb shows in-frame clones only, minus some. This sample carries about 35,000 clones, around 85% of them seen once, and the ten largest clones take 35% to 55%. Sequenced material: peripheral blood. These receptors were obtained from a man in his sixties with active or convalescent COVID-19.

The rearrangement uses TRBV5-6 and TRBJ1-1; D unclear. The CDR3 is 15 amino acids. CDR1 and CDR2 from the germline V gene are SGHDT and YYEEEE. The V end was cut by 4 bases, the J end by 3 bases, with 16 bases between. Here the CDR3 DNA reads TGTGCCAGCAGCGATTCCGCCGGGTCACACACTGAAGCTTTCTTT. Translation gives CASSDSAGSHTEAFF.

The chain couples TRBV6-6 to TRBJ2-1, with TRBD2 matching over 12 bases. The V gene end was trimmed by 2 bases and the J gene end by 8 bases; junction bases not matched to a gene: 7. CDR3 size: 16 residues. Germline loops: CDR1 MNHNY, CDR2 SVGAGI (reference sequence). This CDR3 is CASSYDASGRADEQFF. Written as DNA, the CDR3 is TGTGCCAGCAGTTACGACGCTAGCGGGAGGGCCGATGAGCAGTTCTTC.

The chain is built from TRBV6-6 and TRBJ1-6, with 10 bases lining up with TRBD1. The CDR3 sequence is 14 residues long. Germline V lookup: CDR1 MNHNY, CDR2 SVGAGI (reference sequence). Trimming cost V 4 bases and J 10 bases; bases outside gene matches: 4. As DNA, the CDR3 is TGTGCCAGCAGTTCCGGGACAGGGGTCTCACCCCTCCACTTT. Its protein is CASSSGTGVSPLHF.

V usage is TRBV6-6 and J usage is TRBJ2-1, with TRBD1 matching 9 bases. The CDR3 is 16 residues long. With 0 bases clipped from V and 7 bases from J, the junction kept 7 bases outside the gene matches. Germline V gives CDR1 MNHNY, CDR2 SVGAGI (reference sequence). The CDR3: CASSYSGTGFRNEQFF. As DNA, the CDR3 is TGTGCCAGCAGTTACTCTGGGACAGGGTTTAGAAATGAGCAGTTCTTC.

V gene TRBV3-1 (or the pseudogene TRBV3-2) combines with J gene TRBJ2-1; D is perhaps TRBD1 (6 bases). There are 14 residues in the CDR3. The V and J ends lost 4 bases and 3 bases respectively, with 10 bases between them. Germline assignment: CDR1 LGHDT and CDR2 YNNKEL (reference sequence). Written as DNA, the CDR3 is TGTGCCAGCAGCCGGGACACCGTCTACAATGAGCAGTTCTTC. As protein: CASSRDTVYNEQFF.